The T cell receptor (beta chain) under discussion was sequenced for a study of T cell repertoires in cytomegalovirus infection (dated by TCRdb to the late 2010s). Concerning the study at large: Donor HLA type was relevant to the analysis, as public TCR beta signatures indicated carriage of CMV infection together with the matching HLA type. Overall results and qualifications from the work: In both this cohort and an independent cohort of 350 to 400 donors, the cumulative frequency of public TCR beta family members distinguished carriers of CMV infection plus the relevant HLA type. The ex vivo response was dominated by HLA-C-restricted CMV-specific TCR beta clonotypes, and the single most frequent clonotype in two of eight donors was supplied by these HLA-C-restricted clonotypes.

TCRdb lists the instrument as Illumina HiSeq 1500. In TCRdb, the public reads were trimmed at Q25 with fastp and aligned with MiXCR, with productive beta chains retained. Under each unique CDR3 protein, matching rows form one entry showing the most common genes and DNA. The sample profile shows about 110,000 distinct CDR3 sequences; about a tenth of them were found once. Clones ranked in the top ten supply 30% to 40% of the sample. Per the germline V gene, MNHEY is the CDR1 and SVGAGI is the CDR2. V gives up 0 bases and J gives up 6 bases, and the segment between their germline ends measures 18 bases. From the cysteine up to the phenylalanine, the CDR3 has a length of 18 residues. Left in the record is the CDR3 DNA by itself, 54 bases read in frame from the first base. This clonotype came up a few times. Its antigen remains unidentified. Per-base quality was not reported, and no clone a single base away is much larger than it.

Recombination connected TRBV6-5 to TRBJ2-6; the D gene is possibly TRBD1 or TRBD2, each agreeing over 6 bases. This sequence was found in a human donor in good health (CMV status not recorded). Some clones in this sample may be carry-over from other donors' samples. Sequencing was done on a sample of PBMCs, sequenced either directly or after in vitro stimulation (not recorded which). For the CDR3, the sequence is CASSYSYLGGAEANVLTF. The nucleotide sequence reads TGTGCCAGCAGTTACTCCTACCTCGGGGGCGCTGAGGCCAACGTCCTGACTTTC.